What follows are 13 T cell receptor beta chains derived from one specimen sequenced in a study of graft-versus-host responses after intestinal transplantation. The protocol was immunoSEQ multiplex PCR, while the TCRdb copy is restricted to in-frame clones and leaves out a portion. The repertoire has 35,000 to 45,000 clones, 90% to 95% of them found once; the top ten carry 0.2% to 0.25%. For these receptors, no antigen is known. The sample was unstimulated CD8+ T cells sorted from spleen or lymph node cells, taken before transplant. The origin of the receptors is a human donor who was the organ donor for an intestinal transplant.

The chain employs TRBV7-3 and TRBJ1-1; 7 bases agree with TRBD1. V was pared by 0 bases and J by 5 bases, with 6 bases of the junction left unmatched. The CDR3 contains 15 residues. Germline V gene data show CDR1 as SGHTA and CDR2 as FQGTGA. This chain's CDR3 is CASSLTGGGKTEAFF. CDR3 DNA: TGTGCCAGCAGCTTAACAGGGGGCGGCAAGACTGAAGCTTTCTTT.

The V and J genes are TRBV10-3 and TRBJ1-3; TRBD1 agrees at 8 bases. CDR3 length: 16 residues. Germline lookup yields CDR1 ENHRY and CDR2 SYGVKD. The ends lost 3 bases at V and 0 bases at J; junction bases unmatched: 4. CDR3 in DNA: TGTGCCATCAGTGACCGGGACAGGAGCTCTGGAAACACCATATATTTT. It encodes CAISDRDRSSGNTIYF.

The chain carries TRBV4-1 and TRBJ2-7; 7 nucleotides line up with TRBD1. This CDR3 contains 15 residues. The germline V gene has CDR1 MGHRA and CDR2 YSYEKL. Trimming took 2 bases from V and 2 from J; bases not matched to a gene: 6. This CDR3 is CASSQPGQTPYEQYF. CDR3 sequence (DNA): TGCGCCAGCAGCCAACCGGGACAGACTCCCTACGAGCAGTACTTC.

This chain joins TRBV9 and TRBJ2-3; 8 bases line up with TRBD1. The germline V gene encodes CDR1 SGDLS and CDR2 YYNGEE. The CDR3 has 13 residues. V dropped 3 bases and J dropped 5; count of bases not matched to a gene: 2. In nucleotides, the CDR3 is TGTGCCAGCAGCGCCGGACAGGGAGATACGCAGTATTTT. Encoded protein: CASSAGQGDTQYF.

CDR3 sequence: CASGQGSYEQYF. CDR3 bases: TGTGCCAGTGGACAGGGCTCCTACGAGCAGTACTTC. The rearrangement joins TRBV11-2 to TRBJ2-7; the match to TRBD1 covers 8 bases. V was clipped by 9 bases and J by 0 bases; unmatched bases: 1. The CDR3 is made up of 12 amino acids. CDR1 is SGHAT, CDR2 FQNNGV, per germline.

J is TRBJ2-3 and V is TRBV9; D might be TRBD2 (7 bases). Trimming took 7 bases from V and 3 from J, leaving 21 bases between them. CDR3 size: 16 residues. Germline-derived CDR1 and CDR2 are SGDLS and YYNGEE. This CDR3 reads CASSGLAGAATDTQYF. DNA for the CDR3: TGTGCCAGCTCCGGGCTTGCGGGGGCCGCAACAGATACGCAGTATTTT.

For the CDR3, the DNA is TGTGCCAGCAGCTCCAGACAGGGGGCGAGTGGAGATACGCAGTATTTT. Translation: CASSSRQGASGDTQYF. The chain recombines TRBV7-6 with TRBJ2-3, with 10 bases identical to TRBD1. Germline CDR1 and CDR2: SGHVS and FNYEAQ. Trimming cost V 4 bases and J 5 bases; bases outside gene matches: 9. The CDR3 runs 16 residues.

The chain combines TRBV5-6 with TRBJ1-2; D is unclear. Germline V lookup: CDR1 SGHDT, CDR2 YYEEEE. CDR3 length equals 19 residues. The CDR3 bases are TGTGACCCAGAGTTTCCACCCCTACTCTCCCCCTACTACAGTAATGGCTACACCTTC. Protein sequence: CDPEFPPLLSPYYSNGYTF.

J is TRBJ2-2 and V is TRBV19; no clear D. The CDR3 extends over 14 amino acids. In germline, CDR1 is LNHDA, CDR2 SQIVND (reference sequence). Trimming left V 1 base short and J 2 bases short, with 5 bases between. CDR3 DNA: TGTGCCAGTAGTATAGGAGGAAACACCGGGGAGCTGTTTTTT. Its protein product is CASSIGGNTGELFF.

This sequence joins TRBV4-1 and TRBJ2-2; 7 positions agree with TRBD2. In germline, CDR1 is MGHRA, CDR2 YSYEKL. V shed 0 bases, J shed 4 bases, and the junction held 8 bases outside the gene matches. The CDR3 has 17 residues. CDR3 nucleotides: TGCGCCAGCAGCCAAGATTCCCTGACGGGGGGCACCGGGGAGCTGTTTTTT. Protein sequence: CASSQDSLTGGTGELFF.

The chain joins TRBV30 to TRBJ2-2; D gene ambiguous. This CDR3 comprises 16 residues. CDR1 GTSNPN and CDR2 SVGIG come from the germline V gene (reference sequence). The V and J ends lost 0 bases and 0 bases respectively, with 11 bases between them. CDR3 nucleotides: TGTGCCTGGAGTGTACGTGTAGGGACGAACACCGGGGAGCTGTTTTTT. Its translation: CAWSVRVGTNTGELFF.

The gene calls are TRBV15 and TRBJ1-2, with a weak D call TRBD1 (5 bases). V lost 2 bases to trimming and J lost 5 bases, with 18 bases between them. Germline V gene sequence: CDR1 LNHNV, CDR2 YYDKDF (reference sequence). CDR3 size: 16 residues. This CDR3 reads CATSRQGRVDGYGYTF. DNA for the CDR3: TGTGCCACCAGCAGACAGGGAAGGGTTGATGGGTATGGCTACACCTTC.

With respect to this clone: This specimen includes other DNA sequences encoding the same CDR3. J is TRBJ2-5 and V is TRBV10-3, with D hard to call. Trimming took off 1 base at V and 4 bases at J, with 10 bases between the two ends. Germline V gene lookup returns CDR1 ENHRY and CDR2 SYGVKD. The length of the CDR3 is 14 residues. CDR3 coding DNA: TGTGCCATCAGTGAGTTAGGGCTTGGAGAGACCCAGTACTTC. Translation: CAISELGLGETQYF.